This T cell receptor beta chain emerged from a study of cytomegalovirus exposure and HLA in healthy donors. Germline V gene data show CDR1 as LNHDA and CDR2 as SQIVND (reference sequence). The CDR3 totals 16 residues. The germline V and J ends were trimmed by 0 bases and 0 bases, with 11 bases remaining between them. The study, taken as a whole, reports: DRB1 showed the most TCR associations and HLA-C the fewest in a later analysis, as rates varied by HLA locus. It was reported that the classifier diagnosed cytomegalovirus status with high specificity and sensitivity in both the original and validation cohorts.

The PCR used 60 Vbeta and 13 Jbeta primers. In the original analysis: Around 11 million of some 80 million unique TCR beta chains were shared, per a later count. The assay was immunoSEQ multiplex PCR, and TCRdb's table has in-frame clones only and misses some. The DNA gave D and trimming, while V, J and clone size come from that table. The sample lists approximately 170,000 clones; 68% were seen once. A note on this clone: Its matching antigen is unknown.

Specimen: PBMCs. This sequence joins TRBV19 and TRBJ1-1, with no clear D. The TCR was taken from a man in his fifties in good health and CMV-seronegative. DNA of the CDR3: TGTGCCAGTAGTATAGATCTCGGCGGAGTGAACACTGAAGCTTTCTTT. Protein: CASSIDLGGVNTEAFF.